Described below is a single TCR beta chain sequence and its context. Antigen specificity is unknown. J was trimmed by 0 bases and V by 6 bases; bases with no gene match: 7. CDR1 is SNHLY and CDR2 is FYNNEI in the germline V gene. The CDR3 has 15 amino acids. The method was immunoSEQ multiplex PCR; TCRdb's version includes in-frame clones alone and lacks a portion of them. Here the sample spans 40,000 to 55,000 clones, approximately 82% being singletons. This record comes from a study of cytotoxic CD8 clonotypes in ibrutinib-treated CLL. Study in general: Patients: more than nine relapsed/refractory, more than 14 treatment-naive, 17 to 18 IGHV unmutated. Overall study findings and caveats: Clonotypes that were public were uncommon, and they contracted or stayed stable on treatment.

From cryopreserved PBMCs came roughly 2 micrograms of genomic DNA used for TCR beta libraries. This sequence originates from a human donor with chronic lymphocytic leukemia. V is TRBV2 and J is TRBJ1-1; 7 nucleotides match TRBD1. Sequenced here: PBMCs, sampled after 24 months of ibrutinib treatment. In DNA, the CDR3 is TGTGCCAGCAGGCCCAGACAGGGTATGAACACTGAAGCTTTCTTT. Its protein product is CASRPRQGMNTEAFF.